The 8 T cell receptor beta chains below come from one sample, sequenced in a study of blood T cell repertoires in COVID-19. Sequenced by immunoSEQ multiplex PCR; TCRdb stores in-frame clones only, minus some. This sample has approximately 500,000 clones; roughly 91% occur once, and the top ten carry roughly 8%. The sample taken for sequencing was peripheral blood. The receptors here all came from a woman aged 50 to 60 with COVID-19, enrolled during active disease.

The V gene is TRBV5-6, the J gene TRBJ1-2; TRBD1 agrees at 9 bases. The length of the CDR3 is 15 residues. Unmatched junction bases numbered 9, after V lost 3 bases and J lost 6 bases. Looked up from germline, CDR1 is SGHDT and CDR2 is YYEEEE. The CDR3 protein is CASSSTGGRVHGYTF. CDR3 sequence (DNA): TGTGCCAGCAGCTCTACAGGGGGCAGGGTCCATGGCTACACCTTC.

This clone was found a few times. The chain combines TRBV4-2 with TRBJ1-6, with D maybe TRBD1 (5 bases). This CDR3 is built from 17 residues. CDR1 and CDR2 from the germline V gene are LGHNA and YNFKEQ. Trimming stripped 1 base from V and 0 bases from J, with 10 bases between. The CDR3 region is CASSQGEGSSYNSPLHF. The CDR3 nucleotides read TGTGCCAGCAGCCAAGGGGAGGGGAGCTCCTATAATTCACCCCTCCACTTT.

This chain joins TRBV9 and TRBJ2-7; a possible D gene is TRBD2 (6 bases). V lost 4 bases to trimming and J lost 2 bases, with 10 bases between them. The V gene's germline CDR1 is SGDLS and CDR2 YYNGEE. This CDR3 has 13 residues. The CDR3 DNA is TGTGCCAGCAGCCCGGGGACTCCCTACGAGCAGTACTTC. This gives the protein CASSPGTPYEQYF.

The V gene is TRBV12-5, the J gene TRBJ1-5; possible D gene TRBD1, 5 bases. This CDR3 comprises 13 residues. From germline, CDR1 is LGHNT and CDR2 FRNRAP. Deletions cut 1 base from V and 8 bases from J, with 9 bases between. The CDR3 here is CASGLGFREPQHF. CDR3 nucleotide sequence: TGTGCTAGTGGTTTGGGCTTCAGGGAGCCCCAGCATTTT.

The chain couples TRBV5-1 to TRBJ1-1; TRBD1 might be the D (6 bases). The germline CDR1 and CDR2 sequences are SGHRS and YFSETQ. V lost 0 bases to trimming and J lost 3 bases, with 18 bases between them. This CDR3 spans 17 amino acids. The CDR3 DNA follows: TGCGCCAGCAGCTTGGGCAGTTCCGGGGGGCGCGACACTGAAGCTTTCTTT. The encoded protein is CASSLGSSGGRDTEAFF. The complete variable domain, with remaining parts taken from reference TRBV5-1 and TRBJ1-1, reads KAGVTQTPRYLIKTRGQQVTLSCSPISGHRSVSWYQQTPGQGLQFLFEYFSETQRNKGNFPGRFSGRQFSNSRSEMNVSTLELGDSALYLCASSLGSSGGRDTEAFFGQGTRLTVV.

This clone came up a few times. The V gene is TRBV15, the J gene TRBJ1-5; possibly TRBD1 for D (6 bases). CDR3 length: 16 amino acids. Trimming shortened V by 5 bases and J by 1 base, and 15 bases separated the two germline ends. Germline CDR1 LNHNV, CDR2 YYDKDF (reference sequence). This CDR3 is CATSERGGKSNQPQHF. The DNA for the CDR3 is TGTGCCACCAGCGAGAGGGGGGGGAAGAGCAATCAGCCCCAGCATTTT.

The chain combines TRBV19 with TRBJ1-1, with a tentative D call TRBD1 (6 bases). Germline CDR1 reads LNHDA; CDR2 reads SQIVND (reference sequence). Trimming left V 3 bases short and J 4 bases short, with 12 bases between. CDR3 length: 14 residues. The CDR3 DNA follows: TGTGCCAGTAGTATTGGGGGGGCCGGCACTGAAGCTTTCTTT. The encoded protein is CASSIGGAGTEAFF.

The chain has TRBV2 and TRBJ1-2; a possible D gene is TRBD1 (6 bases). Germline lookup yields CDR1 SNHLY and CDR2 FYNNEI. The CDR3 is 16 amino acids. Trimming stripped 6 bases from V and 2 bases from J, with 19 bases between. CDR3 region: CASRKRMTGSNYGYTF. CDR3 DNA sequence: TGTGCCAGCAGAAAGAGAATGACAGGATCAAACTATGGCTACACCTTC.